The 11 T cell receptor beta chains below come from one sample, sequenced in a study of neurological immune-mediated disorders. Each CDR3 protein is one row after TCRdb ran MiXCR on the 5' RACE reads. This table has roughly 57,000 distinct CDR3 sequences, roughly 7.7% appearing once. Time point here: longitudinal time-point 3. The sequenced sample consisted of PBMCs. The receptors stem from a woman between 40 and 55 years old in good health.

This clonotype was found many times. The chain employs TRBV12-3 or TRBV12-4 and TRBJ2-3, with D perhaps matching TRBD1 (6 bases). Trimming left V 5 bases short and J 0 bases short, with 12 bases between. The CDR3 loop spans 15 amino acids. The CDR3 DNA is TGTGCCAGCAGTATTGGACAGTTAAGCACAGATACGCAGTATTTT. It encodes CASSIGQLSTDTQYF.

This clonotype was picked up many times. As DNA, the CDR3 is TGTGCCAGCAGCCCACGGACTAGCAGATACGAGCAGTACTTC. This translates into CASSPRTSRYEQYF. This rearrangement joins TRBV7-8 to TRBJ2-7; 8 bases fit TRBD2. The trim removed 5 bases at V and 4 bases at J, leaving 7 bases unmatched. CDR1 is SGHVS, CDR2 FQNEAQ, per germline. The CDR3 length is 14 residues.

In its sample, this clonotype was seen many times. The chain joins TRBV6-5 to TRBJ1-1; D is ambiguous. The V end lost 0 bases, the J end lost 4 bases, and 6 bases lay between the germline ends. CDR1 and CDR2 (germline): MNHEY, SVGAGI. This CDR3 is 13 amino acids long. This CDR3 is CASSYSKGTEAFF. CDR3 in DNA: TGTGCCAGCAGTTACTCTAAGGGCACTGAAGCTTTCTTT.

This clonotype was counted between two and nine times. The chain joins TRBV6-5 to TRBJ2-3; maybe TRBD1 (5 bases). Deletions cut 6 bases from V and 2 bases from J, with 6 bases between. The length of the CDR3 is 12 residues. Per germline, CDR1 MNHEY and CDR2 SVGAGI. The CDR3 is CASRTATDTQYF. The CDR3, as DNA: TGTGCCAGCAGGACAGCCACAGATACGCAGTATTTT.

The table lists this clonotype with a few counts. J is TRBJ1-5 and V is TRBV7-9, with unresolved D. The germline V and J ends were trimmed by 1 base and 4 bases, with 11 bases remaining between them. CDR3 length: 15 residues. The germline CDR1 and CDR2 sequences are SEHNR and FQNEAQ (reference sequence). The CDR3 here is CASSLGSARNQPQHF. The DNA for the CDR3 is TGTGCCAGCAGCTTAGGATCGGCGAGAAATCAGCCCCAGCATTTT.

This clonotype was observed a single time. A much larger clone differs from this one at a single base, so this may be a read error. V gene TRBV6-5 combines with J gene TRBJ2-2, with D perhaps matching TRBD1 or TRBD2 (5 bases each). The CDR3 is made up of 15 amino acids. Germline V gene sequence: CDR1 MNHEY, CDR2 SVGAGI. The CDR3 region has the DNA TGTGCCAGCAGTTACAACGTGGGGCGGACCGGGGAGCTGATTTTT. Its translation: CASSYNVGRTGELIF.

This clonotype was seen many times. The chain joins TRBV6-5 to TRBJ1-1; D ambiguous. The germline V gene has CDR1 MNHEY and CDR2 SVGAGI. This CDR3 comprises 13 residues. Trimming took 4 bases from V and 0 from J, leaving 6 bases between them. CDR3 loop: CASSSTLNTEAFF. In nucleotides, the CDR3 is TGTGCCAGCAGTTCCACCTTGAACACTGAAGCTTTCTTT.

This clonotype was detected many times. The rearrangement uses TRBV13 and TRBJ2-1; 8 nucleotides agree with TRBD2. This CDR3 region has 13 residues. V dropped 3 bases and J dropped 6; count of bases not matched to a gene: 1. Germline V CDR1 and CDR2: PRHDT, FYEKMQ (reference sequence). CDR3 sequence: CASSFGRGNEQFF. The CDR3 DNA is TGTGCCAGCAGCTTCGGGAGGGGCAATGAGCAGTTCTTC.

There are many counts of this clonotype. The chain has TRBV29-1 and TRBJ2-7, with TRBD1 identical over 8 bases. Germline V gene lookup returns CDR1 SQVTM and CDR2 ANQGSEA. V shed 5 bases and J 2 bases; nucleotides not matched to a gene: 5. This CDR3 is built from 13 residues. CDR3 loop: CSVKTGAAYEQYF. Here the CDR3 DNA reads TGCAGCGTTAAGACAGGGGCCGCCTACGAGCAGTACTTC.

The V gene is TRBV6-5, the J gene TRBJ1-1; D ambiguous. The V gene lost 2 bases and the J gene lost 7 bases, with 11 bases spanning the gap. The CDR3 runs to 13 residues. The germline gives CDR1 MNHEY, CDR2 SVGAGI. CDR3 coding DNA: TGTGCCAGCAGTTACCCCTCAACCCATGAAGCTTTCTTT. It is translated as CASSYPSTHEAFF.

This clonotype was counted ten times or more. The chain carries TRBV24-1 and TRBJ2-3; D is undetermined. Germline values: CDR1 KGHDR, CDR2 SFDVKD. V was clipped by 5 bases and J by 1 base, with 12 bases between them. This CDR3 region has 15 residues. CDR3 in DNA: TGTGCCACCAGTGTGCCCGGTCCTCGCACAGATACGCAGTATTTT. It translates to CATSVPGPRTDTQYF.